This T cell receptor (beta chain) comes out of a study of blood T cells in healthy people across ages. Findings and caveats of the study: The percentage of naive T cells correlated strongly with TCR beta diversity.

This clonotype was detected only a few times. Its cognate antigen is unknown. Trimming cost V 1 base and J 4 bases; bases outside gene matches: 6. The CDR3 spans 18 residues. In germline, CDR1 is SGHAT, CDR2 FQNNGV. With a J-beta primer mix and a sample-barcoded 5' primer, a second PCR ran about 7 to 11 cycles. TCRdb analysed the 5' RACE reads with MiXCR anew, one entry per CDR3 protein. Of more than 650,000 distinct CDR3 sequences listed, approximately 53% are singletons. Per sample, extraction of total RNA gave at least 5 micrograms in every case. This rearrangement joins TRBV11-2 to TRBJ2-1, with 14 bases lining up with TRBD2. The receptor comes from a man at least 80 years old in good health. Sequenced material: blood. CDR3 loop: CASSLAGTSGRDYNEQFF. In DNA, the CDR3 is TGTGCCAGCAGCTTAGCCGGGACTAGCGGGAGAGATTACAATGAGCAGTTCTTC.